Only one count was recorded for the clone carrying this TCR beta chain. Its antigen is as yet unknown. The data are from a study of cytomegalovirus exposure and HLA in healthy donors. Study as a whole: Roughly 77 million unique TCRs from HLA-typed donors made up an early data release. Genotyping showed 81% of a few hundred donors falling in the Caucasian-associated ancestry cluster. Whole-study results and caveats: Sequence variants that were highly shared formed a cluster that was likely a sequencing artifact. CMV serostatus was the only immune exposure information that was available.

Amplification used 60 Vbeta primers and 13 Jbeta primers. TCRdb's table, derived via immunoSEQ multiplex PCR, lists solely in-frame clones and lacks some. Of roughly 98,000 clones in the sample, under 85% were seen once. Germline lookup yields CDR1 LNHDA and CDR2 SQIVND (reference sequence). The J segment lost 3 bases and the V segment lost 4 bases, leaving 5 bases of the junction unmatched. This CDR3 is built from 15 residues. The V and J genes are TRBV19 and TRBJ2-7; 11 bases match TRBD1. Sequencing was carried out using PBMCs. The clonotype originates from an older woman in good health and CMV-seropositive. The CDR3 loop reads CASSTPGQGGYEQYF. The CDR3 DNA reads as TGTGCCAGTAGTACTCCGGGACAGGGGGGCTACGAGCAGTACTTC.